This T cell receptor (beta chain) was captured by sequencing in a study of blood T cell repertoires in COVID-19. Germline V lookup: CDR1 MNHNY, CDR2 SVGAGI (reference sequence). The CDR3 is 15 amino acids. With 6 bases clipped from V and 9 bases from J, the junction kept 13 bases outside the gene matches. In the source study's methods: Counts of nucleated cells, estimated from reference gene primer amplification, were obtained. Clones were read by immunoSEQ multiplex PCR, and TCRdb kept only the in-frame ones, dropping some. Clonal size and the V and J genes are those of that table, whereas D and trimming came from the DNA. The repertoire holds 65,000 to 85,000 clones, about 93% seen once, with about 7% in the top ten.

V gene TRBV6-6 combines with J gene TRBJ2-1, with TRBD2 matching 8 bases. The receptor was derived from a human donor in a cohort sampled during active COVID-19. Sample: peripheral blood. The DNA for the CDR3 is TGTGCCAGCAGATACCTCGGGGGGGCGGTGATTGAGCAGTTCTTC. As protein: CASRYLGGAVIEQFF.